This record covers a single T cell receptor (beta chain). This specimen comes from a study of blood T cell repertoires in COVID-19. Study-level background: Samples taken during acute and convalescent COVID-19 were collected in the United States, Italy and Spain. From T cells, B-cell-depleted T cells, or PBMCs came the material, which was cDNA or gDNA.

Germline V gives CDR1 LGHDT, CDR2 YNNKEL (reference sequence). The CDR3 length is 15 residues. With 6 bases clipped from V and 3 bases from J, the junction kept 7 bases outside the gene matches. Some clones are missing from TCRdb's copy, which holds only in-frame ones; the method was immunoSEQ multiplex PCR. The table has 180,000 or so clones, 65% to 90% seen once. Material: peripheral blood. This clonotype was obtained from a man in his fifties or sixties with acute or convalescent COVID-19. The chain couples TRBV3-1 (or the pseudogene TRBV3-2) to TRBJ2-7; 11 bases align to TRBD1. CDR3 sequence: CASRGWDRGGYEQYF. The CDR3 bases are TGTGCCAGCAGGGGATGGGACAGGGGGGGCTACGAGCAGTACTTC.